These T cell receptor beta chains were read from a single sample in a study of T-cell reconstitution after alpha-beta-depleted transplantation in children. TCRdb ran MiXCR on the PCR reads and lists one entry per CDR3 protein. The table records 900,000 or so distinct CDR3 sequences, roughly 15% of them present only once. The sample consisted of PBMCs, mostly from graft donor cells, taken 360 days after TCRalphabeta/CD19-depleted stem cell transplant. The source of these receptors is a male patient aged 10-17 years who had a stem cell transplant for acute lymphoblastic leukemia, so the T cells may come from the graft donor. Both conserved end residues are part of each CDR3. A D gene is named only where the DNA matches it firmly. Clone size, where shown, is once, few, many, or a class for clones that have expanded.

-	-	TRBV9	TRBJ2-7	TGTGCCAGCAGCGTAGTGGCAGGGAGCGGCGAGCAGTACTTC	CASSVVAGSGEQYF
TRBD1	many	TRBV6-1	TRBJ2-7	TGTGCCAGCAGTGAGCCCGGGACAGGGAACTACGAGCAGTACTTC	CASSEPGTGNYEQYF
TRBD1	-	TRBV12-3/TRBV12-4	TRBJ2-5	TGTGCCAGCAGTTTAGGGACAGGGGGCGTGGGCCAAGAGACCCAGTACTTC	CASSLGTGGVGQETQYF
TRBD2	few	TRBV9	TRBJ2-2	TGTGCCAGCAGCCCGACTTTGGCTAGCGGCAACACCGGGGAGCTGTTTTTT	CASSPTLASGNTGELFF
TRBD2	-	TRBV7-8	TRBJ2-2	TGTGCCAGCAGCTTAGTCCCAGCGGGAGGGCCGGGGAGCACCGGGGAGCTGTTTTTT	CASSLVPAGGPGSTGELFF
TRBD2	few	TRBV6-1	TRBJ2-7	TGTGCCAGCATGGGACTAGCGGGAGGCCACCACGAGCAGTACTTC	CASMGLAGGHHEQYF
TRBD2	many	TRBV12-3/TRBV12-4	TRBJ2-2	TGTGCCAGCATCCCGGGACTAGCGGGAGCGAACACCGGGGAGCTGTTTTTT	CASIPGLAGANTGELFF
-	few	TRBV2	TRBJ1-1	TGTGCTTTCGACAGTATGGCGTTGAACACTGAAGCTTTCTTT	CAFDSMALNTEAFF
-	-	TRBV29-1	TRBJ2-7	TGCAGCGTTGTGTACGGGAGCGGCGAGCAGTACTTC	CSVVYGSGEQYF
-	-	TRBV11-2	TRBJ1-2	TGTGCCAGCAGCTTAAGCCCCCAGGGGCACTATGGCTACACCTTC	CASSLSPQGHYGYTF
TRBD1	-	TRBV4-1	TRBJ2-7	TGCGCCAGCAGCCAGATGACAGGGGTAGAGCAGTACTTC	CASSQMTGVEQYF
-	many	TRBV10-3	TRBJ2-1	TGTGCCATCAGTGAAGGGACGACAAGGCCCAATGAGCAGTTCTTC	CAISEGTTRPNEQFF
-	few	TRBV12-3/TRBV12-4	TRBJ2-2	TGTGCCAGCAACCTCAAGTCTGTATCCGGGGAGCTGTTTTTT	CASNLKSVSGELFF
-	-	TRBV5-6	TRBJ2-7	TGTGCCAGCAGCTTGGGGGCAGTTGCCTACGAGCAGTACTTC	CASSLGAVAYEQYF
-	-	TRBV9	TRBJ2-5	TGTGCCAGCAGCCCGTTTGGGGGGCATACGGAGACCCAGTACTTC	CASSPFGGHTETQYF
-	-	TRBV3-1	TRBJ1-4	TGTGCCAGCAGCCAGACCCGGAGGAATGAAAAACTGTTTTTT	CASSQTRRNEKLFF
TRBD2	-	TRBV7-6	TRBJ2-7	TGTGCCAGCAGCTCAGAACTAGCGGGATGGGAGCAGTACTTC	CASSSELAGWEQYF
-	-	TRBV13	TRBJ2-1	TGTGCCAGCAGCTTCCCCGGGACGAGCAATGAGCAGTTCTTC	CASSFPGTSNEQFF
-	-	TRBV28	TRBJ2-5	TGTGCCAGCAGTTTGAGGGGCTACGTGGAGACCCAGTACTTC	CASSLRGYVETQYF
TRBD2	few	TRBV24-1	TRBJ2-2	TGTGCCACCAGTGATGTTCTAGCGGGAGGGCCGAGAGGGGAGCTGTTTTTT	CATSDVLAGGPRGELFF
TRBD1	-	TRBV4-1	TRBJ2-7	TGCGCCAGCAGCCCTCGGACAGGGCGTTCCTACGAGCAGTACTTC	CASSPRTGRSYEQYF
TRBD1	few	TRBV20-1	TRBJ2-3	TGCAGTGGGGACAGGAACGCGAAGGCGCAGTATTTT	CSGDRNAKAQYF
-	-	TRBV12-3/TRBV12-4	TRBJ2-1	TGTGCCAGCAGTTTAGGAACCCTGGACAATGAGCAGTTCTTC	CASSLGTLDNEQFF
TRBD1	-	TRBV2	TRBJ1-5	TGTGCCAGCAGCCCGACAGGGCATAGCAATCAGCCCCAGCATTTT	CASSPTGHSNQPQHF
TRBD2	-	TRBV29-1	TRBJ2-3	TGCAGCGGGGAGGGGTGGACAGATACGCAGTATTTT	CSGEGWTDTQYF
-	-	TRBV5-1	TRBJ2-1	TGCGCCAGCAGCCAGGACGGGAGCTCCTACAATGAGCAGTTCTTC	CASSQDGSSYNEQFF
-	-	TRBV7-9	TRBJ1-1	TGTGCCAGCGCCTTGGAGGGCCCATGGAACACTGAAGCTTTCTTT	CASALEGPWNTEAFF
-	many	TRBV20-1	TRBJ2-7	TGCAGTGCTAGAGAGGCCAGCACCTACGAGCAGTACTTC	CSAREASTYEQYF
-	-	TRBV10-2	TRBJ1-1	TGCGCCAGCAGTGAGGCCCCGGGACGGGAGAACACTGAAGCTTTCTTT	CASSEAPGRENTEAFF
TRBD2	-	TRBV23-1	TRBJ2-7	TGCGCCAGCAGTCTTGGGCGGGAGGGCCGCGAGCAGTACTTC	CASSLGREGREQYF
TRBD2	-	TRBV7-2	TRBJ2-7	TGTGCCAGCAGTTGGGAGCGGGAAGGTCCCTACGAGCAGTACTTC	CASSWEREGPYEQYF
-	few	TRBV9	TRBJ2-5	TGTGCCAGCAGTCGGGGGTTAGACCAAGAGACCCAGTACTTC	CASSRGLDQETQYF
TRBD1	-	TRBV9	TRBJ2-7	TGTGCCAGCAGCCGCCGGACAGGGATTAGGGAGCAGTACTTC	CASSRRTGIREQYF
TRBD2	-	TRBV20-1	TRBJ2-1	TGCAGTGCTAGCCCTAGCGGGAGAACTGATGAGCAGTTCTTC	CSASPSGRTDEQFF
TRBD2	-	TRBV4-2	TRBJ2-2	TGTGCCAGCAGCCAAGATCCAGGACTAGCTAACACCGGGGAGCTGTTTTTT	CASSQDPGLANTGELFF
TRBD2	many	TRBV12-3/TRBV12-4	TRBJ2-1	TGTGCCAGCAGTTACGGGACTAGCGGGAATAAGCAGTTCTTC	CASSYGTSGNKQFF
-	many	TRBV12-3/TRBV12-4	TRBJ1-1	TGTGCCAGCAGTTTATGGGGGTTCCTGGAGTTT	CASSLWGFLEF
TRBD1	-	TRBV20-1	TRBJ2-7	TGCAGTGCTAGGTCAGGGGGCTACGAGCAGTACTTC	CSARSGGYEQYF
TRBD1	few	TRBV20-1	TRBJ1-2	TGCAGTGCTAGAGGCCTGGACAGGGGGATGTCTAACTATGGCTACACCTTC	CSARGLDRGMSNYGYTF
TRBD1	few	TRBV5-1	TRBJ2-6	TGCGCCAGCAGCCCCACAGGGGTTTCTGGGGCCAACGTCCTGACTTTC	CASSPTGVSGANVLTF
-	few	TRBV2	TRBJ2-7	TGTGCCAGCAGTGAACCCAGCCGGGTCCTCTTCTGGGAGCAGTACTTC	CASSEPSRVLFWEQYF
TRBD2	-	TRBV5-5	TRBJ2-1	TGTGCCAGCAGCTCAAAGACTAGCGGAGGGGTTTACTACAATGAGCAGTTCTTC	CASSSKTSGGVYYNEQFF
-	-	TRBV6-5	TRBJ2-7	TGTGCCAGCAGTTACTCGCCAGTCCGGGACTACGAGCAGTACTTC	CASSYSPVRDYEQYF
-	few	TRBV10-2	TRBJ2-5	TGCGCCAGCAGTGAGGTATCTCCTAAGGGGACCCAGTACTTC	CASSEVSPKGTQYF
-	few	TRBV7-2	TRBJ2-1	TGTGCCAGCAGCTTAAAAGCGCACAGATACAATGAGCAGTTCTTC	CASSLKAHRYNEQFF
TRBD1	-	TRBV20-1	TRBJ1-4	TGCAGCTTCTCGGGGCGGTCCTACAGGGGAACTAATGAAAAACTGTTTTTT	CSFSGRSYRGTNEKLFF
TRBD2	few	TRBV6-2/TRBV6-3	TRBJ2-3	TGTGCCAGCAGTGGAGGCCGGGAGGCTCCCTTTACGCAGTATTTT	CASSGGREAPFTQYF
-	-	TRBV9	TRBJ1-4	TGTGCCAGCAGCGTAGCTACGGGGGCGGTAAATGAAAAACTGTTTTTT	CASSVATGAVNEKLFF
-	few	TRBV7-6	TRBJ1-3	TGTGCCAGCAGCTCGAGGGGACACAGCCGCTCTGGAAACACCATATATTTT	CASSSRGHSRSGNTIYF
-	few	TRBV7-3	TRBJ2-1	TGTGCCAGCAGCTTGACGGTAGCCACGAACAATGAGCAGTTCTTC	CASSLTVATNNEQFF
-	few	TRBV4-2	TRBJ2-4	TGTGCCAGCAGCCAAGGCCCCCTGGGCATTCAGTACTTC	CASSQGPLGIQYF
-	-	TRBV18	TRBJ2-7	TGTGCCAGCTCACCCTGGGACACCAGCTCCTACGAGCAGTACTTC	CASSPWDTSSYEQYF
TRBD2	-	TRBV2	TRBJ2-7	TGTGCCAGCAGTGACGGAGCGGGAGGGCCCGTCCCCTACGAGCAGTACTTC	CASSDGAGGPVPYEQYF
-	-	TRBV7-9	TRBJ2-2	TGTGCCAGCAGCTTAGCGTACACGTCATTCGGGGAGCTGTTTTTT	CASSLAYTSFGELFF
TRBD2	-	TRBV7-3	TRBJ2-1	TGTGCCAGCAGCCCAACACTAGCGGTAGGAGGGCAGTTCTTC	CASSPTLAVGGQFF
-	-	TRBV4-1	TRBJ2-7	TGCGCCAGCAGCCAAGGGCTAGTGGGACTGTGGGGGCAGTACTTC	CASSQGLVGLWGQYF
TRBD2	-	TRBV5-1	TRBJ2-2	TGCGCCAGCAGGGCTAGCGGGAGCCGTACCCACGGGGAGCTGTTTTTT	CASRASGSRTHGELFF
-	few	TRBV9	TRBJ1-1	TGTGCCAGCAGCGTAGTCGAGATCATGAACACTGAAGCTTTCTTT	CASSVVEIMNTEAFF
-	few	TRBV4-1	TRBJ2-2	TGCGCCAGCAACCACTGGGGTGTGGCTTTAGACACCGGGGAGCTGTTTTTT	CASNHWGVALDTGELFF
-	-	TRBV5-1	TRBJ2-3	TGCGCCAGCAGCTTTGGCGAGTACACAGATACGCAGTATTTT	CASSFGEYTDTQYF